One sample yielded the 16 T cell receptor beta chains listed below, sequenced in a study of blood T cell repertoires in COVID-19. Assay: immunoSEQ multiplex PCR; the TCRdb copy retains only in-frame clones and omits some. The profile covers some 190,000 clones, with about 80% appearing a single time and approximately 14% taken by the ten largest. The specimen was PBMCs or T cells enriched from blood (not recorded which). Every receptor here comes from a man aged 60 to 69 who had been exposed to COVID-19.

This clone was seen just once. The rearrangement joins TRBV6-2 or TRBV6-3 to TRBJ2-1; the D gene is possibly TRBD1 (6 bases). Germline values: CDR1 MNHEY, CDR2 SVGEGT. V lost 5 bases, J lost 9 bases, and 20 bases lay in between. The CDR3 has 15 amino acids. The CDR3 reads CASSIDPPWDTEQFF. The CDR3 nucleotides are TGTGCCAGCAGTATAGATCCCCCATGGGACACTGAGCAGTTCTTC.

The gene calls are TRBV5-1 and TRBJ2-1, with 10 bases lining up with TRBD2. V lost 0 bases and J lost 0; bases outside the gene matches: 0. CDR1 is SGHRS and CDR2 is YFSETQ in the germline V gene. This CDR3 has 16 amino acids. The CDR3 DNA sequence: TGCGCCAGCAGCTTGGCTAGCGGGAGCTCCTACAATGAGCAGTTCTTC. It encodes CASSLASGSSYNEQFF.

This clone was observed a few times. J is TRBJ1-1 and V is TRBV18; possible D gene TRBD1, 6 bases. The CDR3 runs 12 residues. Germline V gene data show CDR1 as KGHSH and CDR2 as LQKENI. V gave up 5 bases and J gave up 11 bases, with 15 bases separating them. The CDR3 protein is CASSGNRVDAFF. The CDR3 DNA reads TGTGCCAGCTCAGGCAACAGGGTTGACGCTTTCTTT.

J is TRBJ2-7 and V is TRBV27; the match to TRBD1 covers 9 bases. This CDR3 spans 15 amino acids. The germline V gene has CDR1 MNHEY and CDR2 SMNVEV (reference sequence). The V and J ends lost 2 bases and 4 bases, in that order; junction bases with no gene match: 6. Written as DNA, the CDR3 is TGTGCCAGCAGTTTAGGGACAGGGCCCTTTTACGAGCAGTACTTC. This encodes CASSLGTGPFYEQYF.

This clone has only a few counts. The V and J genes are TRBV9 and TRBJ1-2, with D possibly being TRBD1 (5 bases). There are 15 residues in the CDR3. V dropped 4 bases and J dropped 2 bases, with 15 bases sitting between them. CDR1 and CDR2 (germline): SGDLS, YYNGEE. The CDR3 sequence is CASSPWDGGNYGYTF. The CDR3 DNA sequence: TGTGCCAGCAGCCCCTGGGACGGGGGGAACTATGGCTACACCTTC.

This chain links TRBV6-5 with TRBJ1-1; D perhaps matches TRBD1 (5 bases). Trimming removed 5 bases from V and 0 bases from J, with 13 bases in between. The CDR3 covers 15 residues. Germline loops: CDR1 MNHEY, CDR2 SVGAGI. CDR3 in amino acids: CASSRQGLVNTEAFF. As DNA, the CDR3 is TGTGCCAGCAGTAGGCAGGGTCTAGTGAACACTGAAGCTTTCTTT.

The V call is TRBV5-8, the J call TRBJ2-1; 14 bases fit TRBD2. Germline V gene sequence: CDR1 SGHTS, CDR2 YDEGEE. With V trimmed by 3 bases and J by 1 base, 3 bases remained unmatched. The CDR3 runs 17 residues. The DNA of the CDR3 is TGTGCCAGCAGCTCACGACTAGCGGGAGGGTCCTACAATGAGCAGTTCTTC. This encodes CASSSRLAGGSYNEQFF. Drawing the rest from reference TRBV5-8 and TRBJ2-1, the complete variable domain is EAGVTQSPTHLIKTRGQQATLRCSPISGHTSVYWYQQALGLGLQFLLWYDEGEERNRGNFPPRFSGRQFPNYSSELNVNALELEDSALYLCASSSRLAGGSYNEQFFGPGTRLTVL.

CDR3: CASSFRTSGYNEQFF. Written as DNA, the CDR3 is TGTGCCAGCAGCTTCCGGACTAGCGGTTACAATGAGCAGTTCTTC. The gene calls are TRBV9 and TRBJ2-1; 10 bases are shared with TRBD2. The J segment lost 4 bases and the V segment lost 4 bases, leaving 5 bases of the junction unmatched. The CDR3 covers 15 residues. In germline, CDR1 is SGDLS, CDR2 YYNGEE.

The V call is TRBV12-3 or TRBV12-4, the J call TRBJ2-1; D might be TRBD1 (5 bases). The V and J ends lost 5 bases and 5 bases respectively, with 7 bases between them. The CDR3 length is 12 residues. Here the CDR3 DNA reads TGTGCCAGCAGTCCCAGGGACAATGAGCAGTTCTTC. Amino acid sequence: CASSPRDNEQFF.

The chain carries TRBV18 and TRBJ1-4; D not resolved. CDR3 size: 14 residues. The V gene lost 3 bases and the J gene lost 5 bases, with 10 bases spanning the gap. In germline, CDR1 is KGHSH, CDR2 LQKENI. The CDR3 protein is CASSPAEPNEKLFF. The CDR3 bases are TGTGCCAGCTCACCGGCGGAACCGAATGAAAAACTGTTTTTT. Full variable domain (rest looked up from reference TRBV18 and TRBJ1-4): NAGVMQNPRHLVRRRGQEARLRCSPMKGHSHVYWYRQLPEEGLKFMVYLQKENIIDESGMPKERFSAEFPKEGPSILRIQQVVRGDSAAYFCASSPAEPNEKLFFGSGTQLSVL.

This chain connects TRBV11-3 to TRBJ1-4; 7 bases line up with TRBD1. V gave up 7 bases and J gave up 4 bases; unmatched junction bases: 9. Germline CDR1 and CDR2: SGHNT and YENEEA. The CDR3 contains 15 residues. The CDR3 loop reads CASKQGRQVNEKLFF. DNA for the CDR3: TGTGCCAGCAAACAGGGGCGTCAGGTTAATGAAAAACTGTTTTTT.

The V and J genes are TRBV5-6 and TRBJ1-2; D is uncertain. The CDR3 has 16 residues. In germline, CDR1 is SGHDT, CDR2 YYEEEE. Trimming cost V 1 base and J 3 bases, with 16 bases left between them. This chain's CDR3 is CASSLTSEGDDYGYTF. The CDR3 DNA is TGTGCCAGCAGCTTGACTTCCGAGGGAGACGACTATGGCTACACCTTC.

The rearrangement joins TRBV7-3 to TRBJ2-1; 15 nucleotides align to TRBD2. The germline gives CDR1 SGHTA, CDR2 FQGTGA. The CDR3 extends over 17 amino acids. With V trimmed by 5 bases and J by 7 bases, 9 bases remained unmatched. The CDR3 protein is CASSTAPGTSGRNEQFF. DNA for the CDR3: TGTGCCAGCAGCACAGCTCCCGGGACTAGCGGGAGGAATGAGCAGTTCTTC.

CDR3 in amino acids: CASSLYRDHRGYTF. For the CDR3, the DNA is TGTGCCAGCAGTTTGTACAGGGACCATCGCGGCTACACCTTC. This chain connects TRBV27 to TRBJ1-2; perhaps TRBD1 as D (6 bases). Trimming shortened V by 3 bases and J by 8 bases, and 16 bases separated the two germline ends. CDR1 is MNHEY, CDR2 SMNVEV, per germline (reference sequence). This CDR3 is built from 14 residues.

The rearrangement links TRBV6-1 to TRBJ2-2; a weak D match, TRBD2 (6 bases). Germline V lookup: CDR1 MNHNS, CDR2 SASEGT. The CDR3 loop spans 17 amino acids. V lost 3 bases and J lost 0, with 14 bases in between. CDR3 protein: CASSEVASAPNTGELFF. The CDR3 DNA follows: TGTGCCAGCAGTGAGGTGGCTAGCGCTCCGAACACCGGGGAGCTGTTTTTT.

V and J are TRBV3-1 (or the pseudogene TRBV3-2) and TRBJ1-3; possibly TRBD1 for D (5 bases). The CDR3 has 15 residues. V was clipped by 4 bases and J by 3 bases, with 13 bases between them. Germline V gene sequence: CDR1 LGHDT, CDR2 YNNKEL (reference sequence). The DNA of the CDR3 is TGTGCCAGCAGCCCCGGACACGGTGGTGGAAACACCATATATTTT. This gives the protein CASSPGHGGGNTIYF.